What follows is one TCR beta chain and its context. Its cognate antigen is unknown. This sample also contains other DNA sequences that code for the same CDR3. These data belong to a study of shared clonotypes between healthy human individuals. In the naive CD8 group, cells lacked CD45RO and were positively selected for CCR7, so terminally differentiated effector memory CD45RA+ cells were left out. V was clipped by 3 bases and J by 0 bases; unmatched bases: 7. CDR1 and CDR2 (germline): SGHRS, YFSETQ. The CDR3 has 18 amino acids. Study observations and caveats: Generally, naive subsets (rather than memory subsets) showed larger estimated richness.

Sequenced by immunoSEQ multiplex PCR; TCRdb stores in-frame clones only, minus some. The sample lists around 1.9 million clones; over 85% were seen once. The chain couples TRBV5-1 to TRBJ2-1; 12 positions agree with TRBD2. Sample: naive CD8+ T cells from PBMCs. This clonotype was obtained from a man between 18 and 29 years old in good health. Some clones in this sample may be carry-over from other donors' samples. The CDR3 reads CASSSLLAGGPSYNEQFF. CDR3 sequence (DNA): TGCGCCAGCAGCTCTCTCCTAGCGGGAGGGCCCTCCTACAATGAGCAGTTCTTC. Combining the CDR3 with reference TRBV5-1 and TRBJ2-1 gives the whole variable domain KAGVTQTPRYLIKTRGQQVTLSCSPISGHRSVSWYQQTPGQGLQFLFEYFSETQRNKGNFPGRFSGRQFSNSRSEMNVSTLELGDSALYLCASSSLLAGGPSYNEQFFGPGTRLTVL.